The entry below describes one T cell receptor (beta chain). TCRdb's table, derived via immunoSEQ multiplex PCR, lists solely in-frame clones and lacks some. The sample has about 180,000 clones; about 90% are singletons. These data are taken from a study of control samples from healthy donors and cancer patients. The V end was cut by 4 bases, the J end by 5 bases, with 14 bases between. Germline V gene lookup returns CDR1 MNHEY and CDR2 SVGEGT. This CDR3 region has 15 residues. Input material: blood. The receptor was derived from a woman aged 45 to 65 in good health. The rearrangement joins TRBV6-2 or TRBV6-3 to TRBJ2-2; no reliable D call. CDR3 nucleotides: TGTGCCAGCAGTTCGTCCGAGTTGTGGACCGGGGAGCTGTTTTTT. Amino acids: CASSSSELWTGELFF.